The 2 T cell receptor beta chains presented below share a single source sample, sequenced in a study of blood T cell repertoires in COVID-19 (dated by TCRdb to about 2020). The receptor library was made with the immunoSEQ multiplex PCR assay. TCRdb took this table from immuneACCESS and kept in-frame rearrangements with V and J called. Such tables lack part of the clones; where checked against another copy, unresolved V genes explain under half of the gap, and the rest is unexplained. This sample lists some 190,000 clones; roughly nine tenths were detected once. The top ten clonotypes cover 2% to 2.5% of the sample. Sample: PBMCs or T cells enriched from blood (not recorded which). The receptors were gathered from a woman aged 40 to 50 with acute COVID-19.

The gene calls are TRBV6-6 and TRBJ1-1; D may be TRBD1 (5 bases). The length of the CDR3 is 16 residues. V was clipped by 5 bases and J by 0 bases, with 16 bases between them. CDR1 and CDR2 from the germline V gene are MNHNY and SVGAGI (reference sequence). DNA of the CDR3: TGTGCCAGCAGTCGATGGGGGGAAGGGGTGAACACTGAAGCTTTCTTT. This gives the protein CASSRWGEGVNTEAFF.

The V and J genes are TRBV7-2 and TRBJ1-6, with D maybe TRBD1 (6 bases). Trimming shortened V by 2 bases and J by 7 bases, and 12 bases separated the two germline ends. CDR1 and CDR2 from the germline V gene are SGHTA and FQGNSA. The CDR3 runs 15 residues. The CDR3, as DNA: TGTGCCAGCAGCTTAAGGCGGACAGAAAATTCACCCCTCCACTTT. It translates to CASSLRRTENSPLHF.